This TCR beta chain was documented in a study of glioma-infiltrating T cells. Study-wide results and caveats: Only very few CDR3 sequences appeared in both tissue and blood. Tissue-blood divergence was below expectation in non-neoplastic patients, above in gliomas.

Germline CDR1 reads SGHTA; CDR2 reads FQGNSA. The CDR3 has 13 residues. V lost 3 bases to trimming and J lost 5 bases, with 8 bases between them. Amplification of TCR alpha and beta CDR3 regions from RNA used iRepertoire nested multiplex PCR. One-step reverse transcription and amplification started from approximately 100-400 ng of tissue mRNA or PBMC total RNA. TCRdb passed the multiplex PCR reads through MiXCR, listing each CDR3 protein once. In the table there are tens of thousands of distinct CDR3 sequences, roughly 23% of which are singletons. This clonotype occurred many times. The antigen remains undetermined.

The material sequenced was glioma tissue, nonneoplastic brain tissue, or PBMCs (not recorded which). The chain employs TRBV7-2 and TRBJ1-5; D call uncertain. This TCR was sampled from a human donor with low-grade glioma or glioblastoma, undergoing nonglioma brain surgery, or in good health (not recorded which). CDR3 DNA: TGTGCCAGCAGCTTTGGCGTATATCAGCCCCAGCATTTT. Translation: CASSFGVYQPQHF.